The TCR beta chain under discussion was sequenced for a study of early T cells in non-severe SARS-CoV-2 infection. Study at large: Unsorted whole blood bulk RNA was sequenced, with unpaired chains. Study-level points and caveats: Comparison of clonotypes with VDJdb favored anti-spike CD8 responses while missing private and CD4 specificities.

Unique molecular identifiers (one per individual cDNA molecule) were attached. Each CDR3 protein gets one entry after TCRdb re-called the 5' RACE reads with MiXCR. The sample contains tens of thousands of distinct CDR3 sequences, approximately 4.4% of which appear only once. This clonotype was seen ten or more times. The antigen remains undetermined. This sequence was found in an adult who was a healthcare worker with PCR-confirmed SARS-CoV-2 infection or an uninfected control (not recorded which). The sequencing sample was made of whole blood.

The CDR3 nucleotides read TGCGCCAGCTCTGGTGGGGGCCGCACGGGGTTCTACGAGCAGTACTTC. This translates into CASSGGGRTGFYEQYF. V and J are TRBV5-1 and TRBJ2-7; D may be TRBD1 (6 bases). Trimming took 7 bases from V and 3 from J, leaving 23 bases between them. Germline lookup yields CDR1 SGHRS and CDR2 YFSETQ. The CDR3 has 16 residues.